Listed below are T cell receptor beta chains from one sample, sequenced in a study of early T cells in non-severe SARS-CoV-2 infection. Via MiXCR, TCRdb re-called the 5' RACE reads, giving one row per CDR3 protein. The sample holds about 97,000 distinct CDR3 sequences, around 14% seen once. The sample was whole blood. These receptors all stem from an adult who was a healthcare worker with PCR-confirmed SARS-CoV-2 infection or an uninfected control (not recorded which). The CDR3 runs from the conserved cysteine through the conserved F or W. The order of the fields is clone size, V gene, J gene, CDR3 length, D gene, CDR3 protein, CDR3 DNA. A D gene is named only where the DNA matches it firmly. Expanded clones are given a class, and other clones once, few, many or no size at all.

clone size: few
V gene: TRBV28
J gene: TRBJ2-1
CDR3 length: 15
D gene: -
CDR3 protein: CASSFPQTPYNEQFF
CDR3 DNA: TGTGCCAGCAGTTTCCCCCAGACTCCGTACAATGAGCAGTTCTTC

clone size: many
V gene: TRBV9
J gene: TRBJ2-3
CDR3 length: 15
D gene: -
CDR3 protein: CASSVAPLASDTQYF
CDR3 DNA: TGTGCCAGCAGCGTAGCCCCCCTAGCCTCCGATACGCAGTATTTT

clone size: -
V gene: TRBV7-2
J gene: TRBJ2-7
CDR3 length: 12
D gene: -
CDR3 protein: CASSLATAEQYF
CDR3 DNA: TGTGCCAGCAGCTTAGCGACAGCGGAGCAGTACTTC

clone size: many
V gene: TRBV7-2
J gene: TRBJ2-3
CDR3 length: 13
D gene: -
CDR3 protein: CASSLTPSDTQYF
CDR3 DNA: TGTGCCAGCAGCTTAACGCCATCCGATACGCAGTATTTT

clone size: -
V gene: TRBV7-2
J gene: TRBJ2-3
CDR3 length: 17
D gene: TRBD1
CDR3 protein: CASSFRQGPSPTDTQYF
CDR3 DNA: TGTGCCAGCAGCTTCAGACAGGGGCCTTCACCCACAGATACGCAGTATTTT

clone size: many
V gene: TRBV12-3/TRBV12-4
J gene: TRBJ2-7
CDR3 length: 21
D gene: TRBD2
CDR3 protein: CASRTPKPGTSGLRLSYEQYF
CDR3 DNA: TGTGCCAGCAGAACTCCGAAACCCGGGACTAGCGGCCTTAGACTCTCCTACGAGCAGTACTTC

clone size: -
V gene: TRBV5-4
J gene: TRBJ2-7
CDR3 length: 14
D gene: -
CDR3 protein: CASSFYGAVHEQYF
CDR3 DNA: TGTGCCAGCAGCTTTTACGGAGCTGTCCACGAGCAGTACTTC

clone size: many
V gene: TRBV7-8
J gene: TRBJ1-2
CDR3 length: 14
D gene: -
CDR3 protein: CASSLEAGVYGYTF
CDR3 DNA: TGTGCCAGCAGCTTAGAGGCAGGCGTCTATGGCTACACCTTC

clone size: many
V gene: TRBV27
J gene: TRBJ2-2
CDR3 length: 18
D gene: -
CDR3 protein: CASSLIYGGKGVTGELFF
CDR3 DNA: TGTGCCAGCAGTTTAATATATGGCGGGAAAGGGGTCACCGGGGAGCTGTTTTTT

clone size: few
V gene: TRBV28
J gene: TRBJ1-5
CDR3 length: 11
D gene: -
CDR3 protein: CASSSEQPQHF
CDR3 DNA: TGTGCCAGCAGTTCGGAACAGCCCCAGCATTTT

clone size: -
V gene: TRBV6-5
J gene: TRBJ2-1
CDR3 length: 14
D gene: -
CDR3 protein: CASSYSGVLNEQFF
CDR3 DNA: TGTGCCAGCAGTTACTCCGGGGTGTTGAATGAGCAGTTCTTC

clone size: many
V gene: TRBV24-1
J gene: TRBJ2-1
CDR3 length: 15
D gene: -
CDR3 protein: CATSDLPLGYNEQFF
CDR3 DNA: TGTGCCACCAGTGATTTACCACTAGGCTACAATGAGCAGTTCTTC

clone size: -
V gene: TRBV6-2/TRBV6-3
J gene: TRBJ2-3
CDR3 length: 15
D gene: -
CDR3 protein: CASSGNTLGTDTQYF
CDR3 DNA: TGTGCCAGCAGTGGGAACACCCTGGGCACAGATACGCAGTATTTT

clone size: -
V gene: TRBV30
J gene: TRBJ2-5
CDR3 length: 13
D gene: TRBD2
CDR3 protein: CAQTGGPGETQYF
CDR3 DNA: TGTGCCCAGACGGGGGGGCCAGGGGAGACCCAGTACTTC

clone size: few
V gene: TRBV7-9
J gene: TRBJ1-4
CDR3 length: 15
D gene: -
CDR3 protein: CASSLSRGLNEKLFF
CDR3 DNA: TGTGCCAGCAGCTTAAGCAGGGGATTAAATGAAAAACTGTTTTTT

clone size: many
V gene: TRBV7-7
J gene: TRBJ1-1
CDR3 length: 13
D gene: -
CDR3 protein: CASSLSEKAEAFF
CDR3 DNA: TGTGCCAGCAGCTTATCCGAAAAAGCTGAAGCTTTCTTT

clone size: few
V gene: TRBV20-1
J gene: TRBJ2-1
CDR3 length: 17
D gene: -
CDR3 protein: CSARALPGLGSYNEQFF
CDR3 DNA: TGCAGTGCTAGAGCTTTGCCGGGACTCGGCTCCTACAATGAGCAGTTCTTC

clone size: few
V gene: TRBV5-1
J gene: TRBJ2-2
CDR3 length: 16
D gene: -
CDR3 protein: CASSSEGGANTGELFF
CDR3 DNA: TGCGCCAGCAGCTCGGAGGGGGGAGCGAACACCGGGGAGCTGTTTTTT

clone size: many
V gene: TRBV28
J gene: TRBJ2-3
CDR3 length: 13
D gene: TRBD1
CDR3 protein: CASSMDRWNTQYF
CDR3 DNA: TGTGCCAGCAGTATGGACAGGTGGAATACGCAGTATTTT

clone size: few
V gene: TRBV5-1
J gene: TRBJ2-7
CDR3 length: 15
D gene: -
CDR3 protein: CASSFGPLRTCEQYF
CDR3 DNA: TGCGCCAGCAGCTTTGGGCCCCTAAGGACGTGCGAGCAGTACTTC

clone size: many
V gene: TRBV5-4
J gene: TRBJ2-3
CDR3 length: 15
D gene: TRBD1
CDR3 protein: CASSYRGRGADTQYF
CDR3 DNA: TGTGCCAGCAGCTACAGGGGGCGCGGCGCAGATACGCAGTATTTT